The source of this T cell receptor beta chain is a study of T cells in Graves' hyperthyroidism and ophthalmopathy. General study findings and limits: Blood also contained most expanded thyroid clonotypes above 0.001.

This clonotype was found once. Its specificity is unknown. This may come from a read error, since a much larger clone is one base off. From RNA transcripts, TCR beta CDR3 regions were amplified. HTBI primers were used for first-round RT-PCR of the TCR CDR3. From the multiplex PCR reads, TCRdb called clonotypes with MiXCR, one entry per CDR3 protein. This sample has fewer than 750,000 distinct CDR3 sequences, with around 15% found just once. CDR3 length equals 13 residues. PBMCs were sourced from approximately 9.3 ml fresh peripheral blood. The receptor's source is a woman in her forties or fifties with Graves' ophthalmopathy. This chain uses TRBV12-3 or TRBV12-4 with TRBJ2-7; D possibly matches TRBD1 or TRBD2 (6 bases each). Sequencing used blood. CDR3 loop: CSSSSDPGGEEYF. In nucleotides, the CDR3 is TGTTCCAGCAGTTCTGATCCCGGGGGCGAGGAGTACTTC.